Reported below is one T cell receptor (beta chain). Its specificity is not known. The sample is drawn from a study of T cell responses to AZD1222 COVID-19 vaccine. Overall study results and limits: The breadth and depth of Spike-specific TCRs increased once two AZD1222 doses had been given. Nearly half of unique spike-specific TCRs reportedly avoided B.1.351 and B.1.1.7 mutated regions.

This CDR3 region has 15 residues. V was pared by 1 base and J by 5 bases, with 14 bases between. The V gene's germline CDR1 is WSHSY and CDR2 SAAADI. Sequencing used immunoSEQ multiplex PCR; TCRdb keeps in-frame clones, though not all of them. The sample records around 44,000 clones, 65% to 90% being singletons. Sequencing used peripheral blood, obtained 28 days after the second AZD1222 dose. This TCR was recovered from an adult who received the AZD1222 COVID-19 vaccine. V gene TRBV10-2 combines with J gene TRBJ2-5, with D maybe TRBD2 (6 bases). CDR3 in amino acids: CASSEWRGRGETQYF. The CDR3 DNA reads as TGCGCCAGCAGTGAGTGGAGGGGACGGGGGGAGACCCAGTACTTC.